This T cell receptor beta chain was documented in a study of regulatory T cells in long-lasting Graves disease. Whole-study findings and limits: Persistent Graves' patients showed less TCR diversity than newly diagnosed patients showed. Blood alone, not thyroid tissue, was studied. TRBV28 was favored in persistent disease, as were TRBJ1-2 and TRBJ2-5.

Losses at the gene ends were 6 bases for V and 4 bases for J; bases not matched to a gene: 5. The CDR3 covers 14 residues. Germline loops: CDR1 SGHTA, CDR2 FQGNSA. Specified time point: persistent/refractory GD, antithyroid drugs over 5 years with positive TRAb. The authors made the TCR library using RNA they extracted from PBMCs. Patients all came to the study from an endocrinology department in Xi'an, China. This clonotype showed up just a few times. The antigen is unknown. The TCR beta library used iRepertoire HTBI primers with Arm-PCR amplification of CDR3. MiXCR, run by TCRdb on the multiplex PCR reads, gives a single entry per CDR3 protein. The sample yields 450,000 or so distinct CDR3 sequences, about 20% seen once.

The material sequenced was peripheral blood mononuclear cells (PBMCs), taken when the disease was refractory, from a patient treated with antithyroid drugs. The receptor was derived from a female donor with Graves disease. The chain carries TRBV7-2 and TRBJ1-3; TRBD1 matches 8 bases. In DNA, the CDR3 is TGTGCCAGCAGATCGGGACAGGCCGGAAACACCATATATTTT. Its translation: CASRSGQAGNTIYF.